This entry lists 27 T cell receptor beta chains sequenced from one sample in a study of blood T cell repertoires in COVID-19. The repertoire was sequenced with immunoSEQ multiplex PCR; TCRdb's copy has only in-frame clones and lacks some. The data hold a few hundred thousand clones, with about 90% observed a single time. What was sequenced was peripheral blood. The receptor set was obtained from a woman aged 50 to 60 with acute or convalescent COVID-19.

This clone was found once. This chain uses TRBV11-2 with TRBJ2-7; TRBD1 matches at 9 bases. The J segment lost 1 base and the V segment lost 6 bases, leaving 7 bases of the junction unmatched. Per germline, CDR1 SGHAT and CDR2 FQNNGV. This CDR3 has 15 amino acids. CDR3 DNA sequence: TGTGCCAGCAGTTCGCCGGGACAGGGATCCTACGAGCAGTACTTC. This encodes CASSSPGQGSYEQYF.

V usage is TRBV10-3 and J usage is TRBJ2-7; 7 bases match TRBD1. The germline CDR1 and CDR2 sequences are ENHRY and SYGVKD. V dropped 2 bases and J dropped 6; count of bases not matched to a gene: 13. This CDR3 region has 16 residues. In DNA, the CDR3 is TGTGCCATCAGTGAGAAACGGCCAGGGGGAATCGGCGAGCAGTACTTC. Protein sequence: CAISEKRPGGIGEQYF.

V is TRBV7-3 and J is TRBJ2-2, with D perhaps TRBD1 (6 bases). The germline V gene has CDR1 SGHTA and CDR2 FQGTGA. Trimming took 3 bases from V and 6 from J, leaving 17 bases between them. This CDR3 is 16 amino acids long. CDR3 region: CASSFVHRAAAGELFF. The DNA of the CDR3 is TGTGCCAGCAGCTTTGTGCACAGGGCGGCTGCCGGGGAGCTGTTTTTT.

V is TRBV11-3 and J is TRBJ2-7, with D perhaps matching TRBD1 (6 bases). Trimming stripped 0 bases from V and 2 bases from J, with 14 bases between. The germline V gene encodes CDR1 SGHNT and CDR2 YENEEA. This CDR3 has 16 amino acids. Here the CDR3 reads CASSLEGDTETYEQYF. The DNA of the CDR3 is TGTGCCAGCAGCTTAGAGGGGGACACAGAAACCTACGAGCAGTACTTC.

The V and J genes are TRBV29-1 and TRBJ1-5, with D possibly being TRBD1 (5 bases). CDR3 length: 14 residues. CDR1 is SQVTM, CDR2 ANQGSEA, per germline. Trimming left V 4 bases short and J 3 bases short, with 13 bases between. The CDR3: CSVVVAQDNQPQHF. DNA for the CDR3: TGCAGCGTTGTGGTAGCACAGGACAATCAGCCCCAGCATTTT.

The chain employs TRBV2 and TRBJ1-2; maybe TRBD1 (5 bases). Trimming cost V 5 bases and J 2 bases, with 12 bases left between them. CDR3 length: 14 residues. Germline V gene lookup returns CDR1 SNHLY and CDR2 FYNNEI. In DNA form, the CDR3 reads TGTGCCAGCAGTCCCACGGCAGGGAACTATGGCTACACCTTC. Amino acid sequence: CASSPTAGNYGYTF. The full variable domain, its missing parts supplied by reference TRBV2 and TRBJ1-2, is EPEVTQTPSHQVTQMGQEVILRCVPISNHLYFYWYRQILGQKVEFLVSFYNNEISEKSEIFDDQFSVERPDGSNFTLKIRSTKLEDSAMYFCASSPTAGNYGYTFGSGTRLTVV.

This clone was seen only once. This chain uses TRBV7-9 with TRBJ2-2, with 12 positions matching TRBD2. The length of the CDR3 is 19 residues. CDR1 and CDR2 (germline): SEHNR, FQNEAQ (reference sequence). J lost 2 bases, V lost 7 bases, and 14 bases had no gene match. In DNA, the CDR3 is TGTGCCAGCATATCAAGCCCCCTAGCGGGGGGGGTAAACACCGGGGAGCTGTTTTTT. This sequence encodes CASISSPLAGGVNTGELFF. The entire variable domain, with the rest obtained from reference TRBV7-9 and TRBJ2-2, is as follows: DTGVSQNPRHKITKRGQNVTFRCDPISEHNRLYWYRQTLGQGPEFLTYFQNEAQLEKSRLLSDRFSAERPKGSFSTLEIQRTEQGDSAMYLCASISSPLAGGVNTGELFFGEGSRLTVL.

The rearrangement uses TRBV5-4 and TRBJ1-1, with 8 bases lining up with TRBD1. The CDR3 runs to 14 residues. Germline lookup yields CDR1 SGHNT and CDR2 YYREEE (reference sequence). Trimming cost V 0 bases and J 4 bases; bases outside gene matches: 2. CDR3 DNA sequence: TGTGCCAGCAGCTTGGCACAGGGGGGCACTGAAGCTTTCTTT. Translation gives CASSLAQGGTEAFF.

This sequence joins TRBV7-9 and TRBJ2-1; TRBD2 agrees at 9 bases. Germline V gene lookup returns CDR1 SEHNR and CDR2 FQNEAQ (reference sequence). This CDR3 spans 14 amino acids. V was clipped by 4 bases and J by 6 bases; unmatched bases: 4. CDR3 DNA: TGTGCCAGCAGCTCGACTAGCGGAGTCAATGAGCAGTTCTTC. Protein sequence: CASSSTSGVNEQFF.

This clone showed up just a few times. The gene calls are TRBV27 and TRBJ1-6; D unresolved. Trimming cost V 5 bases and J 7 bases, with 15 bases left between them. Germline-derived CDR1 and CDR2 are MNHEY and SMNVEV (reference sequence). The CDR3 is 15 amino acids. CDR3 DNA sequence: TGTGCCAGCAGTATTTCAGGTCGCGGGAATTCACCCCTCCACTTT. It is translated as CASSISGRGNSPLHF.

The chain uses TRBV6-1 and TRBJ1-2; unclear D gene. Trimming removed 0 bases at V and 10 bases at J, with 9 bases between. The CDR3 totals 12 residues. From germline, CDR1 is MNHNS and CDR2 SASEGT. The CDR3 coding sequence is TGTGCCAGCAGTGAAGCGCGCCAAATCTACACCTTC. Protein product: CASSEARQIYTF.

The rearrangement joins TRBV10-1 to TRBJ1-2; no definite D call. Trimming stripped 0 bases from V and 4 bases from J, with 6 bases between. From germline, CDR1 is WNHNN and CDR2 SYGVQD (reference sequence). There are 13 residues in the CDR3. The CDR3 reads CASSESAAYGYTF. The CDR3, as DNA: TGCGCCAGCAGTGAGTCCGCGGCCTATGGCTACACCTTC.

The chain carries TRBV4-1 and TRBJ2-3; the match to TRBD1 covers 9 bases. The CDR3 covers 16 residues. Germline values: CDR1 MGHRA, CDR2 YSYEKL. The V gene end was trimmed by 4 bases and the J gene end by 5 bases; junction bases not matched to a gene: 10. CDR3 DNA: TGCGCCAGCAGCCCCTATCCGGGACAGGGAAGAGATACGCAGTATTTT. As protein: CASSPYPGQGRDTQYF.

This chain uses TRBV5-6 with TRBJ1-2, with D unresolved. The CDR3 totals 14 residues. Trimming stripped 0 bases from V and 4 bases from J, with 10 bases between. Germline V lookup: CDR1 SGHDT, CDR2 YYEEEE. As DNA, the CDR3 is TGTGCCAGCAGCTTGGTCCTGGAGATCTATGGCTACACCTTC. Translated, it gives CASSLVLEIYGYTF.

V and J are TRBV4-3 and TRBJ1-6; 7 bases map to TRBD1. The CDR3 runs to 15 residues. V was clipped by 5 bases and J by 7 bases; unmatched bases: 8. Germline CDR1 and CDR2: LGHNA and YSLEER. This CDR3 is CASSTQTGSNSPLHF. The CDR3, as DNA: TGCGCCAGCAGCACCCAGACAGGGTCAAATTCACCCCTCCACTTT.

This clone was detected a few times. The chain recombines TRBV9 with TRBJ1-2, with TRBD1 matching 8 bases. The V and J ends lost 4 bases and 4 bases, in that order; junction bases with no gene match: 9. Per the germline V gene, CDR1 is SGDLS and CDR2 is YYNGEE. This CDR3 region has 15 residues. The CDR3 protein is CASSFTGGAGYGYTF. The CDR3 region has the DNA TGTGCCAGCAGCTTTACAGGGGGGGCAGGCTATGGCTACACCTTC.

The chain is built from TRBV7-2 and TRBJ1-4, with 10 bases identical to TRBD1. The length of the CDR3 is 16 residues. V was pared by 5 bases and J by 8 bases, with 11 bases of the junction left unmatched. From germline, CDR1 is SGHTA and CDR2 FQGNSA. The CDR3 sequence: CASSLVTGGIGEKLFF. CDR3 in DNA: TGTGCCAGCAGCCTAGTGACAGGGGGCATCGGAGAAAAACTGTTTTTT.

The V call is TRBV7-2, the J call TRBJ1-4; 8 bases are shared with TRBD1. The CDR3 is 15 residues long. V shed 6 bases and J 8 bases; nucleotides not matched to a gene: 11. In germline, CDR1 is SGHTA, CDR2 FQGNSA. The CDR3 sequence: CASSGPGQGREKLFF. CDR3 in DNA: TGTGCCAGCAGTGGCCCCGGACAGGGTCGAGAAAAACTGTTTTTT.

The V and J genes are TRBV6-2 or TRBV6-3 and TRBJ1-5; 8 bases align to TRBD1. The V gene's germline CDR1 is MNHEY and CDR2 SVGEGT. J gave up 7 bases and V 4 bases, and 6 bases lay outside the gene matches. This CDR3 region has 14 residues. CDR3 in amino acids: CASSLGQVRQPQHF. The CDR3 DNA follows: TGTGCCAGCAGTTTGGGACAGGTCAGGCAGCCCCAGCATTTT.

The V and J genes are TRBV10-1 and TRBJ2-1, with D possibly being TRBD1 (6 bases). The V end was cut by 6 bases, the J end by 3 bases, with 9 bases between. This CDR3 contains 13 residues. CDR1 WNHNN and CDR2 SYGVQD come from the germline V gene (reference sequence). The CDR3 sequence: CASSRDIYNEQFF. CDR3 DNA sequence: TGCGCCAGCAGCCGGGACATCTACAATGAGCAGTTCTTC.

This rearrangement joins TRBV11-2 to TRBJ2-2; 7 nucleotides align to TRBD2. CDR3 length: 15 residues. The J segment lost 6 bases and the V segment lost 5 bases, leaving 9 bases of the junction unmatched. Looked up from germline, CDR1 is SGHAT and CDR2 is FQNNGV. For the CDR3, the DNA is TGTGCCAGCAGCCCCGGACTAGGAGGCCCCGGGGAGCTGTTTTTT. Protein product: CASSPGLGGPGELFF.

The CDR3 bases are TGTGCCAGCAATACCCCGACAGGGGACAATTCACCCCTCCACTTT. Translation gives CASNTPTGDNSPLHF. This chain joins TRBV6-5 and TRBJ1-6; 8 bases map to TRBD1. Germline values: CDR1 MNHEY, CDR2 SVGAGI. Losses at the gene ends were 7 bases for V and 7 bases for J; bases not matched to a gene: 9. There are 15 residues in the CDR3.

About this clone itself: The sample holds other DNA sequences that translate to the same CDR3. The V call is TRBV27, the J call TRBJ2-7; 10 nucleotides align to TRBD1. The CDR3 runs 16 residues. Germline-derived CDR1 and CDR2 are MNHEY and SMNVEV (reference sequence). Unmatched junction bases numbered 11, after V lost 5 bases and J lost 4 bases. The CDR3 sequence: CASSTRQGASTYEQYF. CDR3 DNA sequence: TGTGCCAGCAGTACTCGACAGGGGGCCAGCACATACGAGCAGTACTTC.

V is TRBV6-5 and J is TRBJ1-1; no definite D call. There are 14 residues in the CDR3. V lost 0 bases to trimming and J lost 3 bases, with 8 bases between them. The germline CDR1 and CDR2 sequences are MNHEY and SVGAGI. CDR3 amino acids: CASSYSPRDTEAFF. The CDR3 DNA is TGTGCCAGCAGTTACTCCCCCCGGGACACTGAAGCTTTCTTT.

The CDR3 DNA follows: TGTGCCAGCAGCGTAGCTGGGGGGGCAGGGGGCTACACCTTC. It encodes CASSVAGGAGGYTF. This chain connects TRBV9 to TRBJ1-2, with a weak D call TRBD1 (6 bases). This CDR3 is built from 14 residues. Trimming removed 0 bases at V and 8 bases at J, with 14 bases between. Looked up from germline, CDR1 is SGDLS and CDR2 is YYNGEE.

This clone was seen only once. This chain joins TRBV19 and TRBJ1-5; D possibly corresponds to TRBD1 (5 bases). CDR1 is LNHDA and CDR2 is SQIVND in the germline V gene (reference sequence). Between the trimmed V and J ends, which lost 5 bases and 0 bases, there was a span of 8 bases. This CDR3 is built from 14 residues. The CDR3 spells CASSDRHSNQPQHF. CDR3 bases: TGTGCCAGTAGTGACAGACATAGCAATCAGCCCCAGCATTTT.

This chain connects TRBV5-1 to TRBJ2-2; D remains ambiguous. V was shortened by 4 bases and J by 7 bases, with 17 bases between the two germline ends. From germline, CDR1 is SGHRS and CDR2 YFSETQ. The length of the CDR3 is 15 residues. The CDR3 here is CASSIGAVPSGELFF. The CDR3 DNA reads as TGCGCCAGCAGCATCGGCGCGGTCCCCAGCGGGGAGCTGTTTTTT.